This T cell receptor beta chain was documented in a study of early T cells in non-severe SARS-CoV-2 infection. Study findings and constraints: VDJdb matching, biased toward anti-spike CD8 responses, missed private and CD4 specificities.

This CDR3 is 14 amino acids long. Looked up from germline, CDR1 is DFQATT and CDR2 is SNEGSKA (reference sequence). Researchers attached unique molecular identifiers to individual cDNA molecules. In TCRdb, the 5' RACE reads were re-called with MiXCR into one record per CDR3 protein. The data contain some 30,000 distinct CDR3 sequences, roughly 3.9% of them singletons. This clonotype was seen only a few times. What it binds is not known. One base away lies a much larger clone, so this may be a sequencing read error. The chain has TRBV20-1 and TRBJ1-3; TRBD1 is a possible D gene (5 bases). The sequenced sample consisted of whole blood. The receptor was isolated from an adult who was a healthcare worker with PCR-confirmed SARS-CoV-2 infection or an uninfected control (not recorded which). CDR3 region: CSAGTGTSGNTTYF. The CDR3 DNA sequence: TGCAGTGCTGGGACGGGCACCTCTGGAAACACCACATATTTT.